The 19 T cell receptor beta chains in this list originate from one sample, sequenced in a study of regulatory dendritic cells for organ transplantation. Allogeneic regulatory or mature dendritic cells were co-cultured for under six days with CFSE-labeled sorted T cells at 1:10. For these receptors, no antigen is known. The assay was immunoSEQ multiplex PCR, and TCRdb's table has in-frame clones only and misses some. The sample holds 18,000 or so clones, approximately 79% seen once. Sequences were obtained from memory CD4+ T cells from blood cultured with regulatory dendritic cells. Subset noted: CD45RO+ memory T cells. The receptors originated from a human donor in good health.

The rearrangement joins TRBV25-1 to TRBJ2-3; D remains ambiguous. Per the germline V gene, CDR1 is MGHDK and CDR2 is SYGVNS. The CDR3 sequence is 13 residues long. V shed 6 bases and J shed 2 bases, with 9 bases lying between them. This CDR3 reads CASREPYTDTQYF. CDR3 DNA sequence: TGTGCCAGCAGGGAGCCCTACACAGATACGCAGTATTTT.

This clone was seen once. The gene calls are TRBV28 and TRBJ1-4; D is uncertain. This CDR3 comprises 13 residues. Per germline, CDR1 MDHEN and CDR2 SYDVKM. Between the trimmed V and J ends, which lost 10 bases and 1 base, there was a span of 10 bases. DNA for the CDR3: TGTGCCACCTGGACGGGAACTAATGAAAAACTGTTTTTT. The encoded protein is CATWTGTNEKLFF.

This clone was picked up a small number of times. The V gene is TRBV28, the J gene TRBJ1-4, with D maybe TRBD1 (5 bases). Germline loops: CDR1 MDHEN, CDR2 SYDVKM. V shed 5 bases and J shed 8 bases, with 15 bases lying between them. CDR3 length: 14 amino acids. DNA for the CDR3: TGTGCCAGCAGTACCCCGGGGGGGGAGGAAAAACTGTTTTTT. Protein: CASSTPGGEEKLFF.

The chain has TRBV20-1 and TRBJ1-5; no reliable D call. The CDR3 sequence is 10 residues long. Germline-derived CDR1 and CDR2 are DFQATT and SNEGSKA (reference sequence). Deletions cut 3 bases from V and 4 bases from J, with 1 base between. CDR3 bases: TGCAGTGCTAGGAATCAGCCCCAGCATTTT. Protein sequence: CSARNQPQHF.

The chain has TRBV7-2 and TRBJ2-6; D gene unclear. With 1 base removed from V and 4 bases from J, the gap between germline ends came to 11 bases. Germline lookup yields CDR1 SGHTA and CDR2 FQGNSA. This CDR3 is built from 16 residues. Here the CDR3 DNA reads TGTGCCAGCAGCTTAGACCGGAACTCCGGGGCCAACGTCCTGACTTTC. It translates to CASSLDRNSGANVLTF.

This chain connects TRBV7-2 to TRBJ2-1; 13 bases map to TRBD2. The CDR3 has 17 residues. The germline gives CDR1 SGHTA, CDR2 FQGNSA. The V and J ends lost 1 base and 6 bases, in that order; junction bases with no gene match: 6. The CDR3, as DNA: TGTGCCAGCAGCTTAGTTACTAGCGGGAGGGCCGGCAATGAGCAGTTCTTC. Its translation: CASSLVTSGRAGNEQFF.

CDR3 sequence (DNA): TGTGCCAGCAGCTTATGGGTTGGATACGAGCAGTACTTC. Translated: CASSLWVGYEQYF. V and J are TRBV7-3 and TRBJ2-7; D not resolved. The CDR3 totals 13 residues. Germline CDR1 is SGHTA and CDR2 is FQGTGA. V was shortened by 2 bases and J by 4 bases, with 9 bases between the two germline ends.

The chain carries TRBV2 and TRBJ2-2; D might be TRBD2 (6 bases). Germline loops: CDR1 SNHLY, CDR2 FYNNEI. The CDR3 loop spans 13 amino acids. The V end was cut by 8 bases, the J end by 3 bases, with 10 bases between. This CDR3 reads CASLGDYTGELFF. The CDR3 nucleotides are TGTGCCAGCCTGGGGGACTACACCGGGGAGCTGTTTTTT.

The V and J genes are TRBV5-8 and TRBJ1-1; D might be TRBD1 (6 bases). Germline CDR1 and CDR2: SGHTS and YDEGEE. The length of the CDR3 is 14 residues. The V end lost 0 bases, the J end lost 4 bases, and 10 bases lay between the germline ends. In nucleotides, the CDR3 is TGTGCCAGCAGCTTGGAGGGGGGTGTCACTGAAGCTTTCTTT. Its protein product is CASSLEGGVTEAFF. Filled out from reference TRBV5-8 and TRBJ1-1, the complete variable domain reads EAGVTQSPTHLIKTRGQQATLRCSPISGHTSVYWYQQALGLGLQFLLWYDEGEERNRGNFPPRFSGRQFPNYSSELNVNALELEDSALYLCASSLEGGVTEAFFGQGTRLTVV.

The chain is built from TRBV5-6 and TRBJ2-5; TRBD2 aligns across 8 bases. V shed 4 bases and J 4 bases; nucleotides not matched to a gene: 12. This CDR3 contains 16 residues. Germline V gene lookup returns CDR1 SGHDT and CDR2 YYEEEE. For the CDR3, the DNA is TGTGCCAGCAGCCCGCTAGGGACTAGAGCGGGAGAGACCCAGTACTTC. Protein product: CASSPLGTRAGETQYF.

The sample holds a few counts of this clone. J is TRBJ1-4 and V is TRBV5-4; 7 bases match TRBD1. This CDR3 comprises 16 residues. V dropped 4 bases and J dropped 4; count of bases not matched to a gene: 10. Germline V gene lookup returns CDR1 SGHNT and CDR2 YYREEE (reference sequence). The CDR3 sequence: CASSPTSGTVNEKLFF. For the CDR3, the DNA is TGTGCCAGCAGCCCTACCTCCGGGACAGTTAATGAAAAACTGTTTTTT. The variable domain in full, completed from reference TRBV5-4 and TRBJ1-4, reads ETGVTQSPTHLIKTRGQQVTLRCSSQSGHNTVSWYQQALGQGPQFIFQYYREEENGRGNFPPRFSGLQFPNYSSELNVNALELDDSALYLCASSPTSGTVNEKLFFGSGTQLSVL.

V usage is TRBV4-2 and J usage is TRBJ1-2, with D possibly TRBD1 on 5 matching bases. V gave up 1 base and J gave up 6 bases, with 15 bases separating them. Germline V gene data show CDR1 as LGHNA and CDR2 as YNFKEQ. The CDR3 is made up of 15 amino acids. The CDR3 nucleotides are TGTGCCAGCAGCCAAGTATCAAGACAGACCAATGGCTACACCTTC. It codes for CASSQVSRQTNGYTF.

The rearrangement uses TRBV6-9 and TRBJ2-7; the D call may be TRBD1 or TRBD2 (5 bases each). Between the trimmed V and J ends, which lost 3 bases and 1 base, there was a span of 13 bases. CDR3 length: 15 residues. Per the germline V gene, CDR1 is MNHGY and CDR2 is SVAAGI. The CDR3 DNA reads as TGTGCCAGCAGTTACGCAGGGAGCGAATCCTACGAGCAGTACTTC. Its protein product is CASSYAGSESYEQYF.

J is TRBJ1-4 and V is TRBV4-3, with 9 bases matching TRBD1. The length of the CDR3 is 15 residues. The junction had 6 bases not matched to a gene; V was cut back by 4 bases and J by 6 bases. In germline, CDR1 is LGHNA, CDR2 YSLEER. The CDR3 nucleotides read TGCGCCAGCAGCCGGTCCGGGACAGGGTATGAAAAACTGTTTTTT. It is translated as CASSRSGTGYEKLFF.

The J gene is TRBJ2-3, the V gene TRBV7-2; TRBD1 or TRBD2 may be the D gene (5 bases each). V was pared by 1 base and J by 9 bases, with 14 bases between. The CDR3 totals 14 residues. Germline assignment: CDR1 SGHTA and CDR2 FQGNSA. The CDR3 here is CASSLGGGRQTQYF. DNA of the CDR3: TGTGCCAGCAGCTTAGGTGGGGGACGCCAGACGCAGTATTTT.

The chain has TRBV5-4 and TRBJ2-3; TRBD2 aligns across 8 bases. The ends lost 7 bases at V and 3 bases at J; junction bases unmatched: 13. CDR1 and CDR2 from the germline V gene are SGHNT and YYREEE (reference sequence). This CDR3 is built from 16 residues. CDR3 coding DNA: TGTGCCAGCCTTACTAGCGGAGCAAGGGGAACAGATACGCAGTATTTT. Amino acid sequence: CASLTSGARGTDTQYF.

CDR3 amino acids: CAAQTHTLISTGELFF. In DNA, the CDR3 is TGCGCCGCCCAGACACACACCCTGATTAGTACCGGGGAGCTGTTTTTT. The chain employs TRBV10-1 and TRBJ2-2; D uncertain. This CDR3 comprises 16 residues. V gave up 11 bases and J gave up 5 bases, with 24 bases separating them. CDR1 and CDR2 from the germline V gene are WNHNN and SYGVQD (reference sequence).

The CDR3 loop is CASVERGGVTDTQYF. The DNA for the CDR3 is TGTGCCAGCGTGGAGCGGGGGGGTGTCACAGATACGCAGTATTTT. The rearrangement joins TRBV5-6 to TRBJ2-3, with 10 bases lining up with TRBD2. The germline CDR1 and CDR2 sequences are SGHDT and YYEEEE. CDR3 length equals 15 residues. Unmatched junction bases numbered 7, after V lost 7 bases and J lost 2 bases.

The V gene is TRBV4-3, the J gene TRBJ2-1; no definite D call. Trimming took 0 bases from V and 0 from J, leaving 18 bases between them. The CDR3 contains 19 residues. The germline CDR1 and CDR2 sequences are LGHNA and YSLEER. CDR3 nucleotide sequence: TGCGCCAGCAGCCAAGATCCAGTCCCCCATTCGAGCTCCTACAATGAGCAGTTCTTC. Its translation is CASSQDPVPHSSSYNEQFF.